A selection of T cell receptor beta chains follows, all from one sample in a study of PD-1 blockade in mismatch repair-deficient tumors. The data were produced by immunoSEQ multiplex PCR, yet TCRdb's version contains in-frame clones alone and is incomplete. The data contain some 19,000 clones, over 75% of them singletons. The source was PBMCs, collected 52 weeks after starting pembrolizumab. Receptor source: an adult with mismatch repair-deficient cancer. CDR3s include the opening cysteine and the closing phenylalanine or tryptophan. The order of the fields is V gene, D gene, J gene, clone size, CDR3 protein, CDR3 DNA. A D gene is named only where the DNA matches it firmly. Only some rows state a clone size, as once, few, many or a class for expanded clones.

>TRBV29-1|TRBD1|TRBJ1-2|-
CSVGRGTVFGYGYTF
TGCAGCGTTGGCCGGGGGACAGTCTTTGGCTATGGCTACACCTTC
>TRBV30|-|TRBJ1-4|-
CASADSSNEKLFF
TGTGCCTCCGCTGACAGCTCTAATGAAAAACTGTTTTTT
>TRBV7-2|-|TRBJ2-1|-
CASSLAGVQGEQFF
TGTGCCAGCAGCTTAGCTGGAGTGCAGGGTGAGCAGTTCTTC
>TRBV10-2|TRBD1|TRBJ2-3|-
CASSETGGRYTQYF
TGCGCCAGCAGTGAAACAGGGGGTAGATATACGCAGTATTTT
>TRBV28|-|TRBJ2-7|few
CASSFADIDSYEQYF
TGTGCCAGCAGTTTCGCGGACATTGACTCCTACGAGCAGTACTTC
>TRBV29-1|-|TRBJ2-1|-
CSLYEGGYNEQFF
TGCAGCCTCTATGAAGGAGGCTACAATGAGCAGTTCTTC
>TRBV7-3|-|TRBJ2-5|-
CASSRGIQETQYF
TGTGCCAGCAGCCGGGGGATCCAAGAGACCCAGTACTTC
>TRBV27|-|TRBJ2-6|-
CASSPDTFSGANVLTF
TGTGCCAGCAGCCCGGACACATTCTCTGGGGCCAACGTCCTGACTTTC
>TRBV10-3|-|TRBJ1-3|-
CAISDWENTIYF
TGTGCCATCAGTGATTGGGAGAACACCATATATTTT
>TRBV4-1|TRBD2|TRBJ2-7|few
CASSRTREGRVEQYF
TGCGCCAGCAGCCGGACACGGGAGGGCCGCGTTGAGCAGTACTTC
>TRBV2|-|TRBJ1-1|-
CASSAYQGAFF
TGTGCCAGCAGTGCATATCAGGGAGCTTTCTTT
>TRBV6-6|-|TRBJ1-6|few
CASSTGPANSPLHF
TGTGCCAGCAGTACAGGGCCCGCTAATTCACCCCTCCACTTT